Listed below are T cell receptor beta chains from one sample, sequenced in a study of beta chain features in type 1 diabetes. TCRdb keeps only in-frame clones here, not all; method: immunoSEQ multiplex PCR. This table holds about 930,000 clones, 15% to 20% found once. Sequenced: naive CD4+ T cells from blood. The receptors derive from a woman under 30 in good health. The conserved cysteine and the conserved F or W are not part of the CDR3 here.

len	j_gene	v_gene	CDR3aa
14	TRBJ2-6	TRBV27	ASRRTGNSGANVLT
12	TRBJ2-1	TRBV5-1	ASSLSLADNEQF
11	TRBJ2-5	TRBV18	ASSPNREETQY
8	TRBJ2-7	TRBV20-1	SASGLKQY
11	TRBJ2-2	TRBV11-3	ASSLIGTGELF
13	TRBJ2-1	TRBV7-3	ASSFQVGSYNEQF
15	TRBJ2-1	TRBV29-1	SVSGAGRLAPHNEQF
13	TRBJ2-2	TRBV9	ASSVGEGSTGELF
13	TRBJ2-5	TRBV4-2	ASSQEPGERETQY
11	TRBJ2-1	TRBV6-1	ASRSGPDRLQF
13	TRBJ2-7	TRBV28	ASSGARAGAYEQY
11	TRBJ1-2	TRBV6-5	ASTPGEAYGYT
12	TRBJ2-7	TRBV7-9	ASSLTAGRYEQY
11	-	TRBV29-1	SVNSGRAYEQY
13	TRBJ1-4	TRBV16	ASSQTGEGHEKLF
13	TRBJ2-3	TRBV4-3	ASSQKIVTTDTQY
12	TRBJ2-5	TRBV29-1	SVAQQGGEETQY
15	TRBJ2-4	TRBV4-3	ASSQDVGRGTKNIQY
12	TRBJ2-5	TRBV2	ASKETGGVETQY
13	TRBJ2-1	TRBV5-1	ASSLVGLAGTEQF
14	TRBJ2-7	TRBV7-8	ASSIYGTRSSYEQY
13	TRBJ2-7	TRBV7-2	ASSQVGTASYEQY
13	TRBJ1-2	TRBV10-2	ASSGAGRSNYGYT
12	TRBJ2-7	TRBV19	ASRAGSGLYEQY
12	TRBJ2-1	TRBV6-1	ASRTGGSYNEQF
14	TRBJ1-1	TRBV15	ATSRELPGAGTEAF
15	TRBJ2-5	TRBV14	ASSQQTSGRFQETQY
12	TRBJ2-3	TRBV9	ASSVDPGTDTQY
15	TRBJ2-6	TRBV18	ASSPGTVLSGANVLT
10	TRBJ1-1	TRBV19	ASSPYQGEAF
14	TRBJ1-3	TRBV9	ASSGTGLLSGNTIY
15	TRBJ2-3	TRBV11-1	ASSFRTSGRATDTQY
11	TRBJ1-5	TRBV7-9	ASSPVGNQPQH
11	TRBJ1-2	TRBV18	ASSAQEDYGYT
11	TRBJ2-7	TRBV2	ASLREIRLEQY
14	TRBJ2-3	TRBV18	ASSPGRRSGTDTQY
12	TRBJ2-7	TRBV27	ASSLSGRSYEQY
12	TRBJ2-7	TRBV29-1	SVTLLEGSYEQY
15	TRBJ2-1	TRBV7-2	ASSLGGRAGGRLEQF
15	TRBJ2-3	TRBV7-9	ASSRLAGRDRADTQY
13	TRBJ2-7	TRBV19	ASSIAGDYSYEQY
14	TRBJ1-1	TRBV19	ASSIAGGEMNTEAF
12	TRBJ2-5	TRBV18	ASSPGLDQETQY
12	TRBJ2-3	TRBV11-3	ASSSTGRADTQY